A single sample gave rise to the 9 T cell receptor beta chains below, sequenced in a study of OX40 agonist ivuxolimab in advanced cancers. The data were produced by immunoSEQ multiplex PCR, yet TCRdb's version contains in-frame clones alone and is incomplete. The sample consists of roughly 61,000 clones, over 80% of them appearing once. The sequenced sample was CD4+ or CD8+ T cells sorted from blood, obtained in a trial of the OX40 agonist ivuxolimab. The receptors here all came from an adult with an advanced solid tumor such as melanoma, head and neck, liver or kidney cancer.

The chain uses TRBV6-5 and TRBJ1-2; 7 bases fit TRBD1. Germline V gene sequence: CDR1 MNHEY, CDR2 SVGAGI. Trimming at V came to 3 bases and at J to 8 bases, leaving 12 bases not matched to a gene. The CDR3 is 15 amino acids. The CDR3 region is CASSYVTGDPMGYTF. CDR3 nucleotides: TGTGCCAGCAGTTATGTCACAGGGGATCCTATGGGCTACACCTTC.

The chain carries TRBV19 and TRBJ2-7; 10 positions agree with TRBD2. After removal of 6 bases from V and 5 bases from J, the junction contained 7 bases not matched to a gene. Germline-derived CDR1 and CDR2 are LNHDA and SQIVND (reference sequence). This CDR3 has 14 amino acids. CDR3 sequence: CASRIIAGGNEQYF. The CDR3 nucleotides read TGTGCCAGTAGGATCATAGCGGGAGGTAACGAGCAGTACTTC.

The V and J genes are TRBV9 and TRBJ2-2, with TRBD2 matching 9 bases. Per the germline V gene, CDR1 is SGDLS and CDR2 is YYNGEE. V lost 0 bases and J lost 1; bases outside the gene matches: 4. This CDR3 comprises 17 residues. The DNA for the CDR3 is TGTGCCAGCAGCGTAGCTTCAGCGGGAGGGAACACCGGGGAGCTGTTTTTT. Its protein is CASSVASAGGNTGELFF. The whole variable domain, remainder taken from reference TRBV9 and TRBJ2-2, is DSGVTQTPKHLITATGQRVTLRCSPRSGDLSVYWYQQSLDQGLQFLIQYYNGEERAKGNILERFSAQQFPDLHSELNLSSLELGDSALYFCASSVASAGGNTGELFFGEGSRLTVL.

This clone appeared a few times. The V call is TRBV6-5, the J call TRBJ2-5, with 13 bases fitting TRBD2. CDR1 and CDR2 (germline): MNHEY, SVGAGI. This CDR3 comprises 15 residues. The ends lost 6 bases at V and 3 bases at J; junction bases unmatched: 4. The CDR3 bases are TGTGCCAGCAGCCGACTAGCGGGGGGCAAAGAGACCCAGTACTTC. Amino acid sequence: CASSRLAGGKETQYF.

This chain uses TRBV14 with TRBJ1-5; no clear D gene. Germline V gene sequence: CDR1 SGHDN, CDR2 FVKESK. The length of the CDR3 is 13 residues. V lost 3 bases to trimming and J lost 3 bases, with 6 bases between them. In DNA, the CDR3 is TGTGCCAGCAGCCAGGGCTACAATCAGCCCCAGCATTTT. As protein: CASSQGYNQPQHF.

This sequence joins TRBV11-2 and TRBJ1-6; no reliable D call. The V end was cut by 6 bases, the J end by 15 bases, with 21 bases between. CDR3 length: 14 amino acids. The germline CDR1 and CDR2 sequences are SGHAT and FQNNGV. The CDR3 nucleotides are TGTGCCAGCAGTCCTGGGCCGGTTGATTTACTCCTCCACTTT. Amino acid sequence: CASSPGPVDLLLHF.

The V gene is TRBV28, the J gene TRBJ2-3; unclear D gene. The germline V gene encodes CDR1 MDHEN and CDR2 SYDVKM. V was clipped by 5 bases and J by 3 bases, with 6 bases between them. The CDR3 sequence is 12 residues long. The CDR3 protein is CASSLKTDTQYF. CDR3 nucleotides: TGTGCCAGCAGTCTGAAGACAGATACGCAGTATTTT.

The V and J genes are TRBV19 and TRBJ2-1, with D unresolved. Germline V lookup: CDR1 LNHDA, CDR2 SQIVND (reference sequence). V was pared by 1 base and J by 5 bases, with 9 bases between. The CDR3 consists of 14 residues. The CDR3 here is CASSIVPRDNEQFF. CDR3 in DNA: TGTGCCAGTAGTATAGTCCCTCGCGACAATGAGCAGTTCTTC.

This sequence joins TRBV30 and TRBJ2-1, with TRBD2 matching 10 bases. The V gene end was trimmed by 3 bases and the J gene end by 5 bases; junction bases not matched to a gene: 13. This CDR3 contains 17 residues. The germline V gene has CDR1 GTSNPN and CDR2 SVGIG (reference sequence). For the CDR3, the DNA is TGTGCCTGGAGAAGAGCGGGAGGGCGGCGGGGCGACAATGAGCAGTTCTTC. Translation: CAWRRAGGRRGDNEQFF. The variable domain in full, with the rest retrieved from reference TRBV30 and TRBJ2-1, is SQTIHQWPATLVQPVGSPLSLECTVEGTSNPNLYWYRQAAGRGLQLLFYSVGIGQISSEVPQNLSASRPQDRQFILSSKKLLLSDSGFYLCAWRRAGGRRGDNEQFFGPGTRLTVL.